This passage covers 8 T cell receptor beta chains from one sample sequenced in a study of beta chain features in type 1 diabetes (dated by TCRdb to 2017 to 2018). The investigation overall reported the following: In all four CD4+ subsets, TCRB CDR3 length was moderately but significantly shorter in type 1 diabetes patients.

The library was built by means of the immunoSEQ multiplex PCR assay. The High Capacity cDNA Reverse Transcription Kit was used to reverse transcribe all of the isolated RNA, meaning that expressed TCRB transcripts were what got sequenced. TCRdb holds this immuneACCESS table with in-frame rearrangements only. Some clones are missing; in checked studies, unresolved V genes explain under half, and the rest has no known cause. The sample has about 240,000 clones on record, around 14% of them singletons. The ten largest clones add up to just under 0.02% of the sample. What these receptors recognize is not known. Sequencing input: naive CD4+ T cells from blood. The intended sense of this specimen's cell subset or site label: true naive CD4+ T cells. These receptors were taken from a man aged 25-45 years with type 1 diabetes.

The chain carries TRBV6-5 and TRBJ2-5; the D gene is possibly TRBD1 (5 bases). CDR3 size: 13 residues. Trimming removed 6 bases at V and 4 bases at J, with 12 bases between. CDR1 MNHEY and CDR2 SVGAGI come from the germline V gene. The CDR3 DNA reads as TGTGCCAGCAGCCTCCCAGGGTCAGAGACCCAGTACTTC. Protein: CASSLPGSETQYF.

The CDR3 loop is CAWSVTGSGSNYGYTF. CDR3 bases: TGTGCCTGGAGTGTAACAGGGTCTGGCAGTAACTATGGCTACACCTTC. This chain links TRBV30 with TRBJ1-2; D might be TRBD1 (6 bases). The CDR3 is made up of 16 amino acids. The germline V gene has CDR1 GTSNPN and CDR2 SVGIG (reference sequence). Trimming cost V 0 bases and J 1 base, with 15 bases left between them.

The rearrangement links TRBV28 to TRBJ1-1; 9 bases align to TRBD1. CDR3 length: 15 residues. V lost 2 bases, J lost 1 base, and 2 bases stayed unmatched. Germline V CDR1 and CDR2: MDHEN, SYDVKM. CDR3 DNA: TGTGCCAGCAGTTTAAAGGGACAGGGGAACACTGAAGCTTTCTTT. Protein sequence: CASSLKGQGNTEAFF.

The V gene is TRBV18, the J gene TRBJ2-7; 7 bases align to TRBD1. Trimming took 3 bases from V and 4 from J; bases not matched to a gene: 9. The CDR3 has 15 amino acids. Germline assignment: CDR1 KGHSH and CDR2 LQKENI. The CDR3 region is CASSPIGQVFYEQYF. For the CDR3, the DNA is TGTGCCAGCTCACCTATCGGACAGGTCTTTTACGAGCAGTACTTC.

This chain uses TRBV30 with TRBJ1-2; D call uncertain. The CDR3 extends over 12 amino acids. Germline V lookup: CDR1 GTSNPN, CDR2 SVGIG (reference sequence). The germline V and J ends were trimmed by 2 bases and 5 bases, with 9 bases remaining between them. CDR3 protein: CAWSPREYGYTF. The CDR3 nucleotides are TGTGCCTGGAGTCCACGGGAGTATGGCTACACCTTC.

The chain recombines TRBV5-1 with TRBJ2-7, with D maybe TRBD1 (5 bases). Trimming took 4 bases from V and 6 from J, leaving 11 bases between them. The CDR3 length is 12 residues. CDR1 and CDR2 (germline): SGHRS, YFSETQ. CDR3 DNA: TGCGCCAGCAGCCCGCTTGGGGCCGAGCAGTACTTC. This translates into CASSPLGAEQYF.

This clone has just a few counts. The CDR3 nucleotides are TGTGCCAGTAGCGGGACAGGGGTTCAGCCCCAGCATTTT. It specifies CASSGTGVQPQHF. The chain recombines TRBV19 with TRBJ1-5; 10 positions agree with TRBD1. V lost 6 bases, J lost 6 bases, and 2 bases stayed unmatched. The germline V gene has CDR1 LNHDA and CDR2 SQIVND (reference sequence). This CDR3 is built from 13 residues.

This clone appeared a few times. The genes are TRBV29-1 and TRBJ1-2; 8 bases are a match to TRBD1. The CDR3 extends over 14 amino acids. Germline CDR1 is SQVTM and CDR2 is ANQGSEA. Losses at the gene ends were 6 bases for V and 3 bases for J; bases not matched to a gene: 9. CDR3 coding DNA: TGCAGCGTCATTACAGGGGGAGAGGACTATGGCTACACCTTC. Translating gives CSVITGGEDYGYTF.